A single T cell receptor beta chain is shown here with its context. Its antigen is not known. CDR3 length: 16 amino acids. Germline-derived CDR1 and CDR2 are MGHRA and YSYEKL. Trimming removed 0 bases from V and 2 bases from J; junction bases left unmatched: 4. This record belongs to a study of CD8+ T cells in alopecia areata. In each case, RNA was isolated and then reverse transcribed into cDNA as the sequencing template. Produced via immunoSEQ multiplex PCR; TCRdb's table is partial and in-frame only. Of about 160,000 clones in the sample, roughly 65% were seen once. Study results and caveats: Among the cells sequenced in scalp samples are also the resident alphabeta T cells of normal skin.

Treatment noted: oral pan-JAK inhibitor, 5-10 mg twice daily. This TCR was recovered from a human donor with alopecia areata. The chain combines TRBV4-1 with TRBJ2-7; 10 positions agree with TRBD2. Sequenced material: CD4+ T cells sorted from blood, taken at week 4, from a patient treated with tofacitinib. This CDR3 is CASSQEGLAGAYEQYF. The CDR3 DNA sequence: TGCGCCAGCAGCCAAGAAGGGCTAGCGGGGGCCTACGAGCAGTACTTC.